The 29 T cell receptor beta chains presented below share a single source sample, sequenced in a study of T cell changes during pregnancy in multiple sclerosis. The assay was immunoSEQ multiplex PCR, and TCRdb's table has in-frame clones only and misses some. The sample yields 85,000 to 95,000 clones, about nine tenths seen once. The sample consisted of peripheral blood, taken after pregnancy. All receptors derive from a female donor in good health, enrolled as a control in a pregnancy study.

This chain joins TRBV7-9 and TRBJ2-3; D gene uncertain. Germline lookup yields CDR1 SEHNR and CDR2 FQNEAQ (reference sequence). The ends were cut back, 2 bases at V and 2 bases at J, with 11 bases in the middle. This CDR3 has 15 amino acids. The CDR3 DNA sequence: TGTGCCAGCAGCTTATTGGCACTAAACACAGATACGCAGTATTTT. Translated, it gives CASSLLALNTDTQYF.

This clone turned up a few times. J is TRBJ1-1 and V is TRBV7-2; D is possibly TRBD1 (5 bases). The germline V gene encodes CDR1 SGHTA and CDR2 FQGNSA. The V end lost 2 bases, the J end lost 0 bases, and 7 bases lay between the germline ends. The CDR3 consists of 14 residues. CDR3 region: CASSLRGMNTEAFF. CDR3 nucleotide sequence: TGTGCCAGCAGCTTACGGGGGATGAACACTGAAGCTTTCTTT.

This chain uses TRBV19 with TRBJ1-5, with D possibly TRBD1 on 6 matching bases. Per the germline V gene, CDR1 is LNHDA and CDR2 is SQIVND (reference sequence). The CDR3 is made up of 13 amino acids. V gave up 6 bases and J gave up 4 bases, with 10 bases separating them. The CDR3 spells CASSRDRNQPQHF. CDR3 nucleotides: TGTGCCAGTAGCCGAGACAGGAATCAGCCCCAGCATTTT. The whole variable domain, remainder taken from reference TRBV19 and TRBJ1-5, is DGGITQSPKYLFRKEGQNVTLSCEQNLNHDAMYWYRQDPGQGLRLIYYSQIVNDFQKGDIAEGYSVSREKKESFPLTVTSAQKNPTAFYLCASSRDRNQPQHFGDGTRLSIL.

The chain recombines TRBV7-2 with TRBJ1-2, with a weak D call TRBD1 (5 bases). CDR1 SGHTA and CDR2 FQGNSA come from the germline V gene. V lost 5 bases and J 3 bases, leaving 13 bases between the germline ends. This CDR3 is 14 amino acids long. Written as DNA, the CDR3 is TGTGCCAGCAGCCGCAATCGGGACTACTATGGCTACACCTTC. Translating it yields CASSRNRDYYGYTF.

V usage is TRBV6-4 and J usage is TRBJ1-1; D is possibly TRBD1 (6 bases). With 0 bases removed from V and 3 bases from J, the gap between germline ends came to 20 bases. This CDR3 spans 18 amino acids. Germline V gene sequence: CDR1 MRHNA, CDR2 SNTAGT. CDR3 region: CASSDSTGTPVGYTEAFF. The CDR3 nucleotides read TGTGCCAGCAGTGACTCTACAGGGACACCGGTTGGGTACACTGAAGCTTTCTTT.

This chain links TRBV7-9 with TRBJ2-3; TRBD2 might be the D (6 bases). The CDR3 has 14 amino acids. Germline V gene data show CDR1 as SEHNR and CDR2 as FQNEAQ (reference sequence). Trimming removed 3 bases from V and 4 bases from J, with 11 bases in between. The CDR3 DNA reads as TGTGCCAGCAGCTTGTGGGGAGGCCCAGATACGCAGTATTTT. This codes for CASSLWGGPDTQYF.

This clone was observed a single time. The chain couples TRBV6-5 to TRBJ1-1; a weak D match, TRBD1 (5 bases). There are 12 residues in the CDR3. Germline V gives CDR1 MNHEY, CDR2 SVGAGI. Trimming took off 7 bases at V and 6 bases at J, with 12 bases between the two ends. CDR3 protein: CASTILQAEAFF. The CDR3, as DNA: TGTGCCAGCACGATATTACAGGCTGAAGCTTTCTTT.

The chain couples TRBV11-1 to TRBJ2-7; a possible D gene is TRBD1 (6 bases). CDR3 length: 14 amino acids. Germline V gives CDR1 SGHAT, CDR2 FQDESV (reference sequence). V shed 5 bases and J shed 4 bases, with 15 bases lying between them. The CDR3 DNA sequence: TGTGCCAGCAGCGTAGGACAGAGAGCGTACGAGCAGTACTTC. Protein product: CASSVGQRAYEQYF.

The J gene is TRBJ2-1, the V gene TRBV5-6; D might be TRBD1 (5 bases). CDR1 is SGHDT and CDR2 is YYEEEE in the germline V gene. Trimming left V 4 bases short and J 0 bases short, with 14 bases between. The CDR3 consists of 16 residues. This chain's CDR3 is CASSATQGVSYNEQFF. In nucleotides, the CDR3 is TGTGCCAGCAGCGCCACCCAAGGGGTCTCCTACAATGAGCAGTTCTTC.

A remark on this clone: Germline and junction disagree at one end, which may indicate a read error. The chain combines TRBV28 with TRBJ1-5; D is unresolved. CDR1 and CDR2 (germline): MDHEN, SYDVKM. The CDR3 is made up of 17 amino acids. The CDR3 sequence is CASTWRVPGDSHQPQHF. CDR3 nucleotides: TGTGCCAGCACCTGGAGGGTGCCCGGGGATAGCCATCAGCCCCAGCATTTT.

The chain links TRBV7-6 to TRBJ1-4, with TRBD1 matching 8 bases. Per germline, CDR1 SGHVS and CDR2 FNYEAQ. The CDR3 spans 15 residues. J was trimmed by 7 bases and V by 3 bases; bases with no gene match: 7. For the CDR3, the DNA is TGTGCCAGCAGCTTCACAGGGGGTATCGCTGAAAAACTGTTTTTT. The encoded protein is CASSFTGGIAEKLFF.

This chain's CDR3 is CASSPEGKAYEQYF. DNA of the CDR3: TGCGCCAGCAGCCCGGAGGGGAAAGCCTACGAGCAGTACTTC. This chain links TRBV5-1 with TRBJ2-7; D is perhaps TRBD2 (6 bases). The ends were cut back, 4 bases at V and 2 bases at J, with 13 bases in the middle. The V gene's germline CDR1 is SGHRS and CDR2 YFSETQ. The CDR3 has 14 amino acids. The entire variable domain, with the rest obtained from reference TRBV5-1 and TRBJ2-7, is as follows: KAGVTQTPRYLIKTRGQQVTLSCSPISGHRSVSWYQQTPGQGLQFLFEYFSETQRNKGNFPGRFSGRQFSNSRSEMNVSTLELGDSALYLCASSPEGKAYEQYFGPGTRLTVT.

The CDR3 coding sequence is TGCGCCAGCAGCCAAGTGGCCCTCAGGGGCACAGATACGCAGTATTTT. It specifies CASSQVALRGTDTQYF. The chain combines TRBV4-1 with TRBJ2-3; D may be TRBD1 (5 bases). The CDR3 spans 16 residues. V lost 1 base to trimming and J lost 1 base, with 12 bases between them. CDR1 and CDR2 (germline): MGHRA, YSYEKL.

CDR3 amino acids: CASIASNNEQFF. DNA of the CDR3: TGTGCCAGCATAGCTAGCAACAATGAGCAGTTCTTC. The chain carries TRBV6-5 and TRBJ2-1; D perhaps matches TRBD2 (5 bases). CDR1 is MNHEY, CDR2 SVGAGI, per germline. The CDR3 runs to 12 residues. V lost 7 bases to trimming and J lost 5 bases, with 9 bases between them.

This clone is a singleton in its sample. V gene TRBV7-9 combines with J gene TRBJ2-7, with D possibly TRBD1 on 7 matching bases. CDR1 and CDR2 from the germline V gene are SEHNR and FQNEAQ (reference sequence). Between the trimmed V and J ends, which lost 1 base and 0 bases, there was a span of 16 bases. The CDR3 runs 17 residues. Here the CDR3 DNA reads TGTGCCAGCAGCTTAGATTCAGGGGGGACCCGCTCCTACGAGCAGTACTTC. As protein: CASSLDSGGTRSYEQYF. Full variable domain (remainder filled in from reference TRBV7-9 and TRBJ2-7): DTGVSQNPRHKITKRGQNVTFRCDPISEHNRLYWYRQTLGQGPEFLTYFQNEAQLEKSRLLSDRFSAERPKGSFSTLEIQRTEQGDSAMYLCASSLDSGGTRSYEQYFGPGTRLTVT.

The genes are TRBV7-2 and TRBJ1-5; 9 nucleotides line up with TRBD1. CDR3 length equals 17 residues. Germline values: CDR1 SGHTA, CDR2 FQGNSA. The V segment lost 5 bases and the J segment 0 bases; nucleotides outside the gene matches: 8. This CDR3 reads CASSRAGTGNSNQPQHF. The CDR3, as DNA: TGTGCCAGCAGCCGGGCCGGGACAGGGAATAGCAATCAGCCCCAGCATTTT.

This chain connects TRBV6-5 to TRBJ2-2, with 9 bases aligning to TRBD1. This CDR3 has 15 residues. V shed 6 bases, J shed 6 bases, and the junction held 8 bases outside the gene matches. CDR1 is MNHEY, CDR2 SVGAGI, per germline. CDR3 amino acids: CASSSPGQGPGELFF. In DNA form, the CDR3 reads TGTGCCAGCAGCTCGCCGGGACAGGGTCCCGGGGAGCTGTTTTTT.

J is TRBJ1-5 and V is TRBV7-2; D call uncertain. The V gene's germline CDR1 is SGHTA and CDR2 FQGNSA. The CDR3 runs 13 residues. With 1 base removed from V and 4 bases from J, the gap between germline ends came to 5 bases. The DNA for the CDR3 is TGTGCCAGCAGCTTAGAGGAGAATCAGCCCCAGCATTTT. Translation: CASSLEENQPQHF. Full variable domain (missing parts from reference TRBV7-2 and TRBJ1-5): GAGVSQSPSNKVTEKGKDVELRCDPISGHTALYWYRQSLGQGLEFLIYFQGNSAPDKSGLPSDRFSAERTGGSVSTLTIQRTQQEDSAVYLCASSLEENQPQHFGDGTRLSIL.

The chain recombines TRBV5-1 with TRBJ1-1, with 7 bases fitting TRBD1. The CDR3 is 14 residues long. Germline CDR1 is SGHRS and CDR2 is YFSETQ. The trim removed 4 bases at V and 1 base at J, leaving 4 bases unmatched. Here the CDR3 DNA reads TGCGCCAGCAGCCCCCCAGGGGGGAACACTGAAGCTTTCTTT. Amino acids: CASSPPGGNTEAFF. The full variable domain, completed using reference TRBV5-1 and TRBJ1-1, is KAGVTQTPRYLIKTRGQQVTLSCSPISGHRSVSWYQQTPGQGLQFLFEYFSETQRNKGNFPGRFSGRQFSNSRSEMNVSTLELGDSALYLCASSPPGGNTEAFFGQGTRLTVV.

The rearrangement links TRBV28 to TRBJ2-5; D may be TRBD1 (5 bases). Germline values: CDR1 MDHEN, CDR2 SYDVKM. Trimming took off 6 bases at V and 2 bases at J, with 13 bases between the two ends. The CDR3 runs 14 residues. In DNA, the CDR3 is TGTGCCAGCAGCTCAGGGTGGGGACAAGAGACCCAGTACTTC. Protein sequence: CASSSGWGQETQYF.

Only one count was recorded for this clone. An end of the junction does not agree with germline; a read error may underlie this. The chain joins TRBV7-7 to TRBJ2-5; 11 bases align to TRBD2. Germline-derived CDR1 and CDR2 are SSHAT and FNYEAQ (reference sequence). The CDR3 spans 15 residues. The CDR3 loop is CASSLLAGDQETQYF. The CDR3 nucleotides are TGTGCTAGCAGCTTACTAGCGGGGGACCAAGAGACCCAGTACTTC.

The V call is TRBV18, the J call TRBJ2-7; 8 positions agree with TRBD2. This CDR3 has 14 residues. From germline, CDR1 is KGHSH and CDR2 LQKENI. The V segment lost 6 bases and the J segment 6 bases; nucleotides outside the gene matches: 10. For the CDR3, the DNA is TGTGCCAGCTCTCCTACGGGGGGGGCCGGCGAGCAGTACTTC. Its protein is CASSPTGGAGEQYF.

The gene calls are TRBV2 and TRBJ2-6; 9 nucleotides line up with TRBD1. Germline V gives CDR1 SNHLY, CDR2 FYNNEI. Trimming at V came to 8 bases and at J to 1 base, leaving 6 bases not matched to a gene. This CDR3 is built from 16 residues. The CDR3 DNA reads TGTGCCAGCGCCGGGACAGGGACTTCTGGGGCCAACGTCCTGACTTTC. Its protein product is CASAGTGTSGANVLTF.

The table lists this clone with many counts. J is TRBJ2-7 and V is TRBV4-3; D possibly corresponds to TRBD1 (6 bases). The CDR3 is made up of 15 amino acids. CDR1 and CDR2 (germline): LGHNA, YSLEER. V dropped 1 base and J dropped 0 bases, with 10 bases sitting between them. The CDR3 DNA reads as TGCGCCAGCAGCCAAGCGGACAGACTCTCCTACGAGCAGTACTTC. It specifies CASSQADRLSYEQYF.

J is TRBJ1-3 and V is TRBV18; D gene ambiguous. Deletions cut 6 bases from V and 3 bases from J, with 9 bases between. The CDR3 covers 13 residues. Germline CDR1 reads KGHSH; CDR2 reads LQKENI. CDR3 sequence (DNA): TGTGCCAGCTCCCTAGGCCTTGGAAACACCATATATTTT. Translating it yields CASSLGLGNTIYF.

The J gene is TRBJ2-7, the V gene TRBV5-5; D perhaps matches TRBD2 (5 bases). V gave up 4 bases and J gave up 4 bases, with 12 bases separating them. Germline V gene lookup returns CDR1 SGHKS and CDR2 YYEKEE (reference sequence). The CDR3 length is 13 residues. The CDR3 nucleotides read TGTGCCAGCAGCCCTGTGGAGGTTTACGAGCAGTACTTC. Translating gives CASSPVEVYEQYF.

In this sample, this clone turned up once. The chain has TRBV4-3 and TRBJ1-4; unclear D gene. The CDR3 consists of 15 residues. The ends were cut back, 4 bases at V and 7 bases at J, with 16 bases in the middle. Germline CDR1 is LGHNA and CDR2 is YSLEER. The CDR3 here is CASSRRSTGSEKLFF. In DNA form, the CDR3 reads TGCGCCAGCAGCCGCCGTTCAACTGGGAGTGAAAAACTGTTTTTT.

This sequence joins TRBV30 and TRBJ2-3, with D perhaps TRBD2 (6 bases). Germline-derived CDR1 and CDR2 are GTSNPN and SVGIG (reference sequence). This CDR3 contains 15 residues. V was cut by 2 bases and J by 3 bases, with 15 bases left in between. The CDR3 nucleotides are TGTGCCTGGAGTCACACGGGGGTTTGGACAGATACGCAGTATTTT. Protein product: CAWSHTGVWTDTQYF.

The J gene is TRBJ2-5, the V gene TRBV5-4, with a tentative D call TRBD1 (5 bases). V was trimmed by 4 bases and J by 5 bases, leaving 21 bases between them. This CDR3 contains 16 residues. The germline V gene encodes CDR1 SGHNT and CDR2 YYREEE (reference sequence). The CDR3 nucleotides read TGTGCCAGCAGCCTGCTGGTCGTCAGGGATCGGGAGACCCAGTACTTC. Encoded protein: CASSLLVVRDRETQYF.